This T cell receptor beta chain was profiled in a study of cytomegalovirus exposure and HLA in healthy donors. Regarding the study as a whole: It was reported in a later analysis that an Asian-associated ancestry cluster showed fewer N-insertions than the approximately 700-donor mean.

Turning to this clone: Its antigen is still unknown.

The CDR3 spans 15 residues. Germline V gives CDR1 MDHEN, CDR2 SYDVKM. V was cut by 3 bases and J by 8 bases, with 19 bases left in between. The study ran its PCR with 60 Vbeta and 13 Jbeta primers. The protocol was immunoSEQ multiplex PCR, while the TCRdb copy is restricted to in-frame clones and leaves out a portion. The sample has about 160,000 clones; approximately 70% are singletons. Sequencing used PBMCs. The J gene is TRBJ1-2, the V gene TRBV28; D unresolved. The receptor was derived from a man aged 18 to 35 in good health and CMV-seropositive. The CDR3 region has the DNA TGTGCCAGCAGTTTCCTTGGAGCTAGAACGGGAGGCTACACCTTC. It translates to CASSFLGARTGGYTF.